In its sample, the clone carrying this T cell receptor beta chain was seen a few times. Antigen: not known. This sample was included in a study of response to subunit inactivated influenza vaccine. Whole-study findings and limits: The authors proposed limited new T cell recruitment per seasonal influenza vaccination.

MiXCR, run by TCRdb on the RT-PCR reads, gives a single entry per CDR3 protein. The table records approximately 700,000 distinct CDR3 sequences, approximately 15% of them present only once. The source is a man in his fifties or sixties who received an inactivated influenza vaccine. This specimen consisted of PBMCs from blood, obtained approximately 12 days after vaccination.

As DNA, the CDR3 is TGTGCCAGCAGTCTCGGGGCCTTGCGTTCCGGAAACACCATATATTTT. Residues: CASSLGALRSGNTIYF. This chain uses TRBV28 with TRBJ1-3; D might be TRBD1 (5 bases). The germline V gene encodes CDR1 MDHEN and CDR2 SYDVKM. The CDR3 totals 16 residues. V lost 5 bases and J lost 4, with 18 bases in between.